These 16 T cell receptor beta chains originate from one sample sequenced in a study of post-analysis software for immune sequencing data. General study results and limits: Patients carried roughly five TRBV segments more frequently than controls did, and TRBV5-6, TRBV5-1 and TRBV20-1 were among them.

Every TCR beta cDNA library bore unique molecular identifiers. TCRdb processed the PCR reads anew with MiXCR; each CDR3 protein has one entry. The sample gives more than 450,000 distinct CDR3 sequences, approximately 34% of which show up once; less than 6% is in the top ten. Their target antigens are unknown. Sequenced sample: blood. These receptor sequences come from a girl aged 2 to 17 with multiple sclerosis.

This chain links TRBV20-1 with TRBJ1-5, with D uncertain. Trimming removed 3 bases from V and 2 bases from J, with 23 bases in between. The CDR3 covers 18 residues. Germline V gene lookup returns CDR1 DFQATT and CDR2 SNEGSKA (reference sequence). The CDR3 region is CSASFQAAVGWGNQPQHF. The DNA of the CDR3 is TGCAGTGCTAGCTTCCAGGCAGCAGTGGGGTGGGGCAATCAGCCCCAGCATTTT.

The chain uses TRBV7-3 and TRBJ2-1; 8 bases are shared with TRBD2. The J segment lost 9 bases and the V segment lost 4 bases, leaving 14 bases of the junction unmatched. This CDR3 spans 16 amino acids. Germline CDR1 and CDR2: SGHTA and FQGTGA. This CDR3 reads CASSSSHGLARSEQFF. CDR3 DNA sequence: TGTGCCAGCAGCTCCTCTCACGGACTAGCTAGAAGTGAGCAGTTCTTC.

This chain connects TRBV30 to TRBJ2-1; D gene ambiguous. The V end lost 3 bases, the J end lost 4 bases, and 7 bases lay between the germline ends. Germline V gene data show CDR1 as GTSNPN and CDR2 as SVGIG (reference sequence). This CDR3 contains 12 residues. The CDR3, as DNA: TGTGCCTGGAGGGACCAGTACAATGAGCAGTTCTTC. It is translated as CAWRDQYNEQFF.

V is TRBV5-1 and J is TRBJ2-2; the match to TRBD1 covers 9 bases. The CDR3 is made up of 17 amino acids. Trimming cost V 2 bases and J 1 base; bases outside gene matches: 6. The V gene's germline CDR1 is SGHRS and CDR2 YFSETQ. The CDR3 region has the DNA TGCGCCAGCAGCTTAGGGACAGGGACCTGGAACACCGGGGAGCTGTTTTTT. The encoded protein is CASSLGTGTWNTGELFF. Using reference TRBV5-1 and TRBJ2-2 for the parts outside the CDR3, the full variable domain is KAGVTQTPRYLIKTRGQQVTLSCSPISGHRSVSWYQQTPGQGLQFLFEYFSETQRNKGNFPGRFSGRQFSNSRSEMNVSTLELGDSALYLCASSLGTGTWNTGELFFGEGSRLTVL.

The chain combines TRBV11-2 with TRBJ1-1, with no clear D. The ends were cut back, 3 bases at V and 5 bases at J, with 4 bases in the middle. This CDR3 has 11 amino acids. Germline V gene sequence: CDR1 SGHAT, CDR2 FQNNGV. The chain's CDR3 is CASSFKTEAFF. CDR3 DNA: TGTGCCAGCAGCTTTAAGACTGAAGCTTTCTTT.

This clonotype appeared a few times. The V call is TRBV6-1, the J call TRBJ2-3, with D perhaps TRBD1 (6 bases). Deletions cut 1 base from V and 3 bases from J, with 8 bases between. Germline V CDR1 and CDR2: MNHNS, SASEGT. The CDR3 contains 14 residues. The CDR3, as DNA: TGTGCCAGCAGTGAAGGGACAGCTACAGATACGCAGTATTTT. Its translation: CASSEGTATDTQYF.

This rearrangement joins TRBV6-4 to TRBJ2-1, with 8 bases matching TRBD2. Germline V gives CDR1 MRHNA, CDR2 SNTAGT. V lost 6 bases, J lost 2 bases, and 6 bases stayed unmatched. The CDR3 is made up of 15 amino acids. The DNA of the CDR3 is TGTGCCAGCAGCTCAGCGGGGGATCCCTACAATGAGCAGTTCTTC. Its translation is CASSSAGDPYNEQFF.

This rearrangement joins TRBV11-2 to TRBJ2-2, with unresolved D. Germline assignment: CDR1 SGHAT and CDR2 FQNNGV. With 0 bases removed from V and 8 bases from J, the gap between germline ends came to 10 bases. The CDR3 has 14 amino acids. The DNA of the CDR3 is TGTGCCAGCAGCTTAGAACCCTATACGGGGGAGCTGTTTTTT. Amino acid sequence: CASSLEPYTGELFF.

This clonotype occurred a few times. The chain recombines TRBV20-1 with TRBJ2-3; the D is unclear. Trimming removed 1 base from V and 2 bases from J, with 16 bases in between. Germline V gives CDR1 DFQATT, CDR2 SNEGSKA (reference sequence). The CDR3 loop spans 16 amino acids. CDR3 sequence (DNA): TGCAGTGCTAGAGCGGCGTCCGCCGCCTACACAGATACGCAGTATTTT. This codes for CSARAASAAYTDTQYF.

The chain is built from TRBV18 and TRBJ2-1; TRBD1 aligns across 7 bases. The CDR3 sequence is 14 residues long. With V trimmed by 1 base and J by 15 bases, 12 bases remained unmatched. The V gene's germline CDR1 is KGHSH and CDR2 LQKENI. CDR3 in DNA: TGTGCCAGCTCACCACAATCACGACAGGGAAGTCTGTTCTTC. Its protein is CASSPQSRQGSLFF.

V is TRBV18 and J is TRBJ2-5; D gene unclear. Judging by the DNA end, TRBJ2-7 fits better; the J call may be wrong. The germline V gene encodes CDR1 KGHSH and CDR2 LQKENI. The CDR3 contains 13 residues. CDR3 region: CASSPKVPYEQYF. DNA for the CDR3: TGTGCCAGCTCACCTAAGGTGCCATACGAGCAGTACTTC.

Details on this clonotype: A junction boundary mismatches the germline segment, possibly from a read error. This chain uses TRBV5-1 with TRBJ1-1, with D uncertain. The CDR3 totals 14 residues. Per the germline V gene, CDR1 is SGHRS and CDR2 is YFSETQ. The CDR3 sequence is CASSLVWVDTEAFF. The CDR3, as DNA: TGCGCCAGCAGTTTGGTGTGGGTGGACACTGAAGCTTTCTTT.

The CDR3 reads CASSETIYSNQPQHF. The CDR3 DNA reads as TGCGCCAGCAGTGAGACTATTTATAGCAATCAGCCCCAGCATTTT. The genes are TRBV10-2 and TRBJ1-5; the D is unclear. V dropped 2 bases and J dropped 0 bases, with 8 bases sitting between them. Germline V gives CDR1 WSHSY, CDR2 SAAADI. This CDR3 has 15 amino acids.

The sample holds a few counts of this clonotype. The chain combines TRBV2 with TRBJ1-1; D unresolved. Germline V gene data show CDR1 as SNHLY and CDR2 as FYNNEI. The CDR3 consists of 13 residues. Trimming pared 5 bases from V and 1 base from J, leaving 8 bases between. The CDR3: CASSMEENTEAFF. For the CDR3, the DNA is TGTGCCAGCAGTATGGAAGAGAACACTGAAGCTTTCTTT.

This clonotype showed up just a few times. The rearrangement joins TRBV12-3 or TRBV12-4 to TRBJ2-4; TRBD2 might be the D (5 bases). The V gene lost 4 bases and the J gene lost 0 bases, with 13 bases spanning the gap. The CDR3 spans 16 residues. The CDR3 nucleotides are TGTGCCAGCAGTTATCGGGGTGGGCAAGCCAAAAACATTCAGTACTTC. This codes for CASSYRGGQAKNIQYF.

This clonotype has just one count. Here the CDR3 omits its conserved ending phenylalanine or tryptophan, so a read error is the likely source. The chain is built from TRBV2 and TRBJ2-1; 8 nucleotides match TRBD2. The V gene end was trimmed by 4 bases and the J gene end by 8 bases; junction bases not matched to a gene: 4. Per germline, CDR1 SNHLY and CDR2 FYNNEI. This CDR3 comprises 13 residues. CDR3 bases: TGTGCCAGCAGTGGGGCTAGCGGGTATGAGCAGTTCTGC. It codes for CASSGASGYEQFC.